The TCR beta chain under discussion was sequenced for a study of T-cell reconstitution after alpha-beta-depleted transplantation in children. The study, taken as a whole, reports: As was reported, about two months after transplant, alpha-beta T cells came from several hundred expanded graft clones.

In regard to this clonotype: Its antigen is unknown.

Unique molecular identifiers were incorporated when the TCRbeta library was constructed. One entry per CDR3 protein results from TCRdb running MiXCR on the PCR reads. This sample carries around 700,000 distinct CDR3 sequences, less than 15% of them seen once, and the ten largest clones take around 0.76%. Germline V gene sequence: CDR1 SGHRS, CDR2 YFSETQ. CDR3 length: 15 amino acids. Trimming shortened V by 5 bases and J by 3 bases, and 16 bases separated the two germline ends. The clonotype originates from a girl between 2 and 10 years old with congenital amegakaryocytic thrombocytopenia, due to receive a stem cell transplant. The material sequenced was PBMCs, taken before TCRalphabeta/CD19-depleted stem cell transplant. The chain uses TRBV5-1 and TRBJ2-3, with D possibly being TRBD1 (5 bases). The CDR3 sequence: CASSPFRGRTDTQYF. Written as DNA, the CDR3 is TGCGCCAGCAGTCCTTTTAGGGGTAGGACAGATACGCAGTATTTT. Full variable domain (rest looked up from reference TRBV5-1 and TRBJ2-3): KAGVTQTPRYLIKTRGQQVTLSCSPISGHRSVSWYQQTPGQGLQFLFEYFSETQRNKGNFPGRFSGRQFSNSRSEMNVSTLELGDSALYLCASSPFRGRTDTQYFGPGTRLTVL.